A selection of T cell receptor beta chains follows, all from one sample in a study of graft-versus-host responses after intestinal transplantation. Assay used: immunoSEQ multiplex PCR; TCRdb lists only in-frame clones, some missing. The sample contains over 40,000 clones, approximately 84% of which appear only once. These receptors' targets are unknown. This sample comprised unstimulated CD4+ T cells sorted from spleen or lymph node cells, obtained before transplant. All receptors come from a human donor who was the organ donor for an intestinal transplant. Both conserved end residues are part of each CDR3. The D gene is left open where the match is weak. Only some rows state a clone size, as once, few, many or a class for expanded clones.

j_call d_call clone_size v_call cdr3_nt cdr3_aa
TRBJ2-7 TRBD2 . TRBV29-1 TGCAGCGTTGGGGGGCTAGCGGGATCCTACGAGCAGTACTTC CSVGGLAGSYEQYF
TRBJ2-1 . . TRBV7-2 TGTGCCAGCAGCTACAGGGTACCCAATGAGCAGTTCTTC CASSYRVPNEQFF
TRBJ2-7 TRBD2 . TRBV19 TGTGCCAGTAGTATACGACGTCCTAGCGGGAGAGTGGGCGAGCAGTACTTC CASSIRRPSGRVGEQYF
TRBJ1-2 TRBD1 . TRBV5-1 TGCGCCAGCAGCGGGACAGGGAGGGACTATGGCTACACCTTC CASSGTGRDYGYTF
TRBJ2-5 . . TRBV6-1 TGTGCCAGCAGGGGGCGAGAGACCCAGTACTTC CASRGRETQYF
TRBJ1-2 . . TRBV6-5 TGTGCCAGCAGCTTAAGACAGACGGACGGCTACACCTTC CASSLRQTDGYTF
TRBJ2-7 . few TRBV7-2 TGTGCCAGCAGCTTCGACTCCTACGAGCAGTACTTC CASSFDSYEQYF
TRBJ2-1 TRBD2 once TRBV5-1 TGCGCCAGCAGCTTACTAGCGGGGGGCGACAATGAGCAGTTCTTC CASSLLAGGDNEQFF
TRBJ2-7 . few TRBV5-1 TGCGCCAGCCTACGGCCCCCGGCGGGTAAGCACTTC CASLRPPAGKHF
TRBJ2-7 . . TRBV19 TGTGCCAGTAGTAGCGGCCGGACCGCCTACGAGCAGTACTTC CASSSGRTAYEQYF
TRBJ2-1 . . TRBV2 TGTGCCAGCAGTGACGGGACTTTCAGCACCTCCTACAATGAGCAGTTCTTC CASSDGTFSTSYNEQFF
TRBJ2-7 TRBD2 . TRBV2 TGTGCCAGCTCGACTAGCGCCCCCTCCTACGAGCAGTACTTC CASSTSAPSYEQYF
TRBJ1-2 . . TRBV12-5 TGTGCTAGTGGTTTAGACTCATATGGCTACACCTTC CASGLDSYGYTF
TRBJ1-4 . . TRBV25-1 TGTGCCAGCAGTGAATACGGCAGGGTTTATGAAAAACTGTTTTTT CASSEYGRVYEKLFF
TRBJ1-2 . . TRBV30 TGTGCCTGGAGGGTACGCCTGAGGGGGGACGGGGGCTACACCTTC CAWRVRLRGDGGYTF
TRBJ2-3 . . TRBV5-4 TGTGCCAGCAGCTTGGCCCACCAAATAAACGGGGCAGATACGCAGTATTTT CASSLAHQINGADTQYF
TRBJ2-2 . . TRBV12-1 TGTGCCAGCAGCTGCAGGACTAGCGGCACCGGGGAGCTGTTTTTT CASSCRTSGTGELFF
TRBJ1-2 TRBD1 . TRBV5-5 TGTGCCAGCAGCTTGATGGTCAATGCCGCGGGACAGACCTATGGCTACACCTTC CASSLMVNAAGQTYGYTF
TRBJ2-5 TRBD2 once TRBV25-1 TGTGCCAGCAGGGGGGGGCCTAGCGGGAGGGGAGAGACCCAGTACTTC CASRGGPSGRGETQYF
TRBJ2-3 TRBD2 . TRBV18 TGTGCCAGCTCACCACCGGGGGGGAGCACAGATACGCAGTATTTT CASSPPGGSTDTQYF
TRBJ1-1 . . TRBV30 TGTGCCTGGACACAGGACACTGAAGCTTTCTTT CAWTQDTEAFF
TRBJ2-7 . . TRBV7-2 TGTGCCAGCAGCCAAGGCGGGGACTCCGTATTTTGGGTGACCGAGCAGTACTTC CASSQGGDSVFWVTEQYF
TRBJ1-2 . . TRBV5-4 TGTGCCAGCAGCTTGGTACAGTCTCTTGGCTACACCTTC CASSLVQSLGYTF
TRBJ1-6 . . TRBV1 TGCACCAGCAGCCCACCTACCAAGGACAGTACCCCCAATTCACCCCTCCACTTT CTSSPPTKDSTPNSPLHF
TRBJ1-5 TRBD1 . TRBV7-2 TGTGCCAGCAGCGAGCGGACAGGACTTAATCAGCCCCAGCATTTT CASSERTGLNQPQHF
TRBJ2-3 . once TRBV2 TGTGCCAGCTCCTTGGGAGATACGCAGTATTTT CASSLGDTQYF
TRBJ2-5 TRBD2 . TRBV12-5 TGTGCTAGTGGTTTGGGACTAGCGGGGGTTCAAGAGACCCAGTACTTC CASGLGLAGVQETQYF
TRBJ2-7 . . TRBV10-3 TGTGCCGCCGGGGACACCCCCTACGAGCAGTACTTC CAAGDTPYEQYF
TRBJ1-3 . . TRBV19 TGTGCGACGCGGACAGCTGGAAACACCATATATTTT CATRTAGNTIYF
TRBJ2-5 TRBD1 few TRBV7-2 TGTGCCAGCAGCCGGGACAGGGGAGAGACCCAGTACTTC CASSRDRGETQYF
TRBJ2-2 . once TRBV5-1 TGCGCCAGCAGCCGACTCGGGCTGGAGGGCACCGGGGAGCTGTTTTTT CASSRLGLEGTGELFF
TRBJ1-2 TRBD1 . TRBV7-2 TGTGCCAGCAGCCCCGGGACAGAGAACTATGGCTACACCTTC CASSPGTENYGYTF
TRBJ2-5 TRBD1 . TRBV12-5 TGTGCTAGTGGTTTGGTACCAAGACAGGGAGAGACCCAGTACTTC CASGLVPRQGETQYF
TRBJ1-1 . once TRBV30 TGTGCCTGGTCGGGGCAGAACACTGAAGCTTTCTTT CAWSGQNTEAFF
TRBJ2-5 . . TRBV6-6 TGTGCCAGCAATTTCCGGGACGGGCAAGAGACCCAGTACTTC CASNFRDGQETQYF
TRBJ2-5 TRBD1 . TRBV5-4 TGTGCCAGCAGCTGGGCGACAGGGTCGGAGGAGACCCAGTACTTC CASSWATGSEETQYF
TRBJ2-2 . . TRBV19 TGTGCCAGTAGTATCGGAGCGGGGAACACCGGGGAGCTGTTTTTT CASSIGAGNTGELFF
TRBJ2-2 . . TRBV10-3 TGTGCCATACGTTTTGATGTCCCCGGGGAGCTGTTTTTT CAIRFDVPGELFF
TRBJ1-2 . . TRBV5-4 TGTGCCAGCAGCCTGGACGGCAGGGCGTTGGTCACCTTC CASSLDGRALVTF
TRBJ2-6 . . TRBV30 TGTGCCTGGAGTGCAACGAGAGGGAGGGCCAACGTCCTGACTTTC CAWSATRGRANVLTF
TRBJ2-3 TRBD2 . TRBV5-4 TGTGCCAGCAGCTTTGGGACTAGCGGGAGGCCAGATACGCAGTATTTT CASSFGTSGRPDTQYF
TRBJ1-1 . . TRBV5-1 TGCGCCAGCAGCCTTAAGACGGGGAACACTGAAGCTTTCTTT CASSLKTGNTEAFF
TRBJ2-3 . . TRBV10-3 TGTGCCATCAGTGACCCGACACAACGGGTCACAGATACGCAGTATTTT CAISDPTQRVTDTQYF
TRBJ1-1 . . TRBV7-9 TGTGCCAGCAGCTTAGGGCCAAGGGGCACTGAAGCTTTCTTT CASSLGPRGTEAFF
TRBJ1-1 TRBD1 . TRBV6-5 TGTGCCAGCAGTCGCACAGGGGCGCAAACTGAAGCTTTCTTT CASSRTGAQTEAFF
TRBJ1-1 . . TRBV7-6 TGTGCCAGCAGCTCCGACACCAACACTGAAGCTTTCTTT CASSSDTNTEAFF
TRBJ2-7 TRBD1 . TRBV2 TGTGCCAGCATAGGGGACAGGGTATCCCACGAGCAGTACTTC CASIGDRVSHEQYF
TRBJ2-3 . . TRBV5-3 TGTGCCAGAAGCTTCCTTGACAGGCGGCCCCGGGCAGATACGCAGTATTTT CARSFLDRRPRADTQYF